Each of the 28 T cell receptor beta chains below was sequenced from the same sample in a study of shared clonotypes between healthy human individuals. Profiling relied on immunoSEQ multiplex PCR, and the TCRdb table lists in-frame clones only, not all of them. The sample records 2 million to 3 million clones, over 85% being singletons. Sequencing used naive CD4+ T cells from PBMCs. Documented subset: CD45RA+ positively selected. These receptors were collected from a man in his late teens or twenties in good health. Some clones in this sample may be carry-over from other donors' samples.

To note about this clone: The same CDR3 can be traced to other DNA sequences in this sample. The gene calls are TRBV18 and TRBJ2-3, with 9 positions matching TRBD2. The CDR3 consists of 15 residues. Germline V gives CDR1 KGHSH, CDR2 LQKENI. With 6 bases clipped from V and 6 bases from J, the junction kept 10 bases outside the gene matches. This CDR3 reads CASSPTAGGTDTQYF. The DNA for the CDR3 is TGTGCCAGCTCTCCCACGGCGGGGGGGACGGATACGCAGTATTTT.

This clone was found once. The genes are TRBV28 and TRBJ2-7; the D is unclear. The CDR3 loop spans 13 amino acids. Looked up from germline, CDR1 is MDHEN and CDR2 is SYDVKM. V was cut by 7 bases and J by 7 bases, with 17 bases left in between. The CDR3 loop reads CASIPSTVDEQYF. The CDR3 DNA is TGTGCCAGCATTCCCTCGACTGTCGATGAGCAGTACTTC.

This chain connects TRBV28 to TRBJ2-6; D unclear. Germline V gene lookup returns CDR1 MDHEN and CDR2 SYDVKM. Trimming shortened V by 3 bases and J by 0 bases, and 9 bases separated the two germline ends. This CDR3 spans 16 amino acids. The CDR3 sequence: CASSFKQFSGANVLTF. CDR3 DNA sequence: TGTGCCAGCAGTTTCAAACAGTTCTCTGGGGCCAACGTCCTGACTTTC.

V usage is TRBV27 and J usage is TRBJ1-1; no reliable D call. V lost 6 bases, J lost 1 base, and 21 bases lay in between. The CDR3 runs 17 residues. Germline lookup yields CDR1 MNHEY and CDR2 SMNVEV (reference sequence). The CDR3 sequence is CASSPPGRPSGNTEAFF. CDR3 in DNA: TGTGCCAGCAGCCCCCCCGGGCGGCCTTCGGGGAACACTGAAGCTTTCTTT.

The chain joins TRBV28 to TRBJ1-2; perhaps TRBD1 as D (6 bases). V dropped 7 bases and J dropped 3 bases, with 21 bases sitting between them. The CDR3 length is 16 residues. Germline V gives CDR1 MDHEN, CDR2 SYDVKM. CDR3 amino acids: CASKELGEGGDYGYTF. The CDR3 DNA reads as TGTGCCAGCAAAGAGCTCGGTGAGGGGGGAGACTATGGCTACACCTTC.

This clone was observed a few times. The CDR3 coding sequence is TGTGCCAGCAGTGGGGGACAGGGGAATGGCTACACCTTC. Its translation: CASSGGQGNGYTF. This chain links TRBV2 with TRBJ1-2; 10 nucleotides match TRBD1. Germline V CDR1 and CDR2: SNHLY, FYNNEI. Trimming cost V 4 bases and J 6 bases; bases outside gene matches: 2. The CDR3 runs to 13 residues. Combining the CDR3 with reference TRBV2 and TRBJ1-2 gives the whole variable domain EPEVTQTPSHQVTQMGQEVILRCVPISNHLYFYWYRQILGQKVEFLVSFYNNEISEKSEIFDDQFSVERPDGSNFTLKIRSTKLEDSAMYFCASSGGQGNGYTFGSGTRLTVV.

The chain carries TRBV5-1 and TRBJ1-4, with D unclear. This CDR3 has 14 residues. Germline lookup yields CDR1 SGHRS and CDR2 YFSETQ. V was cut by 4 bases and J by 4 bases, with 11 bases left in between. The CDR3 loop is CASSNRGSNEKLFF. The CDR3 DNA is TGCGCCAGCAGCAACCGGGGTAGTAATGAAAAACTGTTTTTT.

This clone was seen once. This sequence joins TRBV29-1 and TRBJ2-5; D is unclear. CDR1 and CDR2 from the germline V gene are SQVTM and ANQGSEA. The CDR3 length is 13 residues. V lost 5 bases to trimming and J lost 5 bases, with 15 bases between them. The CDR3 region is CSVSTVLGETQYF. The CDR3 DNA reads TGCAGCGTTTCAACAGTGCTGGGGGAGACCCAGTACTTC.

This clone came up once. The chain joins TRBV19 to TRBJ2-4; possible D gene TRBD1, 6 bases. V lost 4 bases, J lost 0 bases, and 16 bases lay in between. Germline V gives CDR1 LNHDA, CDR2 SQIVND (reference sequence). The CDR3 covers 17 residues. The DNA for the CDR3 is TGTGCCAGTAGTAGGGACACGAATACTCTAGCCAAAAACATTCAGTACTTC. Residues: CASSRDTNTLAKNIQYF.

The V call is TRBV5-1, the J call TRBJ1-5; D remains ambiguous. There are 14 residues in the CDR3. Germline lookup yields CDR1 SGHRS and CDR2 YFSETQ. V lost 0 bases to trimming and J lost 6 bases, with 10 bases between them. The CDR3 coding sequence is TGCGCCAGCAGCTTGGATACCTTCGGTCAGCCCCAGCATTTT. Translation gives CASSLDTFGQPQHF.

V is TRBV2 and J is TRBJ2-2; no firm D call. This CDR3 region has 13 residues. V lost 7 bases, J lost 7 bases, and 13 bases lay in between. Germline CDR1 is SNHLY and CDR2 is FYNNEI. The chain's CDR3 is CASIRHTRGELFF. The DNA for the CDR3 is TGTGCCAGCATCAGACATACCCGCGGGGAGCTGTTTTTT.

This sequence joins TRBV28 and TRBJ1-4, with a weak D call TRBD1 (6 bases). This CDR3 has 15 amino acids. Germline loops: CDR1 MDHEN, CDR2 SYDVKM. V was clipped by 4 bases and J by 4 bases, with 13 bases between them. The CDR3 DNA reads TGTGCCAGCAGTTATTACGGACAGAGTAATGAAAAACTGTTTTTT. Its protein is CASSYYGQSNEKLFF.

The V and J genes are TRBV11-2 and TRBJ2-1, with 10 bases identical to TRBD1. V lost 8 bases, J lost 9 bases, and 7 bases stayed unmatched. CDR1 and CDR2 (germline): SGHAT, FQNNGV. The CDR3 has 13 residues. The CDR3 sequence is CASVRTGGSEQFF. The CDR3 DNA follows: TGTGCCAGCGTCCGGACAGGGGGGAGTGAGCAGTTCTTC.

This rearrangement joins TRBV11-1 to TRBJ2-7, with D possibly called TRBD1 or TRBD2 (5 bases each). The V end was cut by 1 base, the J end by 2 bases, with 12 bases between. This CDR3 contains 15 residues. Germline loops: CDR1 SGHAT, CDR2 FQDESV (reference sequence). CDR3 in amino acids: CASSLGGSATYEQYF. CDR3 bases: TGTGCCAGCAGCTTAGGGGGGAGCGCTACCTACGAGCAGTACTTC.

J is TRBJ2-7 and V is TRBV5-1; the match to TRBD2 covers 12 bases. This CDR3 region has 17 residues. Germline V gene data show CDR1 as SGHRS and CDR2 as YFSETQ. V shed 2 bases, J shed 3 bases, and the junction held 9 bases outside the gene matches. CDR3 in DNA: TGCGCCAGCAGCTTTCAGAACGGACTAGCGGGACTCTACGAGCAGTACTTC. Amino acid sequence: CASSFQNGLAGLYEQYF.

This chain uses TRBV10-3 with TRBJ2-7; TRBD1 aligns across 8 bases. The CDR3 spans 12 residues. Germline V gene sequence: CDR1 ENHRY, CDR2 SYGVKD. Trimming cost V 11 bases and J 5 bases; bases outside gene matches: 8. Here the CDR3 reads CASKDRADEQYF. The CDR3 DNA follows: TGTGCCTCGAAGGACAGGGCTGACGAGCAGTACTTC.

The CDR3 loop reads CASRNRAPTGELFF. The DNA for the CDR3 is TGTGCCAGCAGGAACCGGGCCCCTACCGGGGAGCTGTTTTTT. The chain combines TRBV14 with TRBJ2-2, with no clear D. CDR1 is SGHDN, CDR2 FVKESK, per germline. V shed 6 bases and J shed 5 bases, with 13 bases lying between them. The CDR3 sequence is 14 residues long.

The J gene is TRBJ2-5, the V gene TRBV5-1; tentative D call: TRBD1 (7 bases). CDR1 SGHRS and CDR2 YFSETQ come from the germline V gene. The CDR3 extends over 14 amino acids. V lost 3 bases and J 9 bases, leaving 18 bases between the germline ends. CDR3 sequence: CASSSQGDLGAQYF. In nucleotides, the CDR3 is TGCGCCAGCAGCTCCCAGGGGGACTTGGGGGCCCAGTACTTC.

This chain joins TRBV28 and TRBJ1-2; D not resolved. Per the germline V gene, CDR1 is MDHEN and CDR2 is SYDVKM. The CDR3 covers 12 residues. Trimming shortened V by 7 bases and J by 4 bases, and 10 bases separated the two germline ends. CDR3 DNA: TGTGCCAGCACCCGAACAGCCTATGGCTACACCTTC. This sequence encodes CASTRTAYGYTF.

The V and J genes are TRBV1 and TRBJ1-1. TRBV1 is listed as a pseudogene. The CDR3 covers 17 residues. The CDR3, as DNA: TGCACCAGCAGCCCCGGGAGTTTGGGGTTCGAGAACACTGAAGCTTTCTTT. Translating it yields CTSSPGSLGFENTEAFF.

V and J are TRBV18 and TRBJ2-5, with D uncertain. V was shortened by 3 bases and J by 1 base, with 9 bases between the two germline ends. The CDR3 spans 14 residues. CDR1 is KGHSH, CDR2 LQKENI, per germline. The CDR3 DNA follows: TGTGCCAGCTCACCCCCAAGAACCCAAGAGACCCAGTACTTC. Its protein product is CASSPPRTQETQYF.

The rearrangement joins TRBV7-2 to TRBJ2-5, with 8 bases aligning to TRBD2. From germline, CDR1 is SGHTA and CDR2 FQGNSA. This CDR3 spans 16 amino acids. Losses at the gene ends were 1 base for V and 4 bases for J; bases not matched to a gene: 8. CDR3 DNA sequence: TGTGCCAGCAGCTTAGTTCCAGCGGGAGTCTCAGAGACCCAGTACTTC. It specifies CASSLVPAGVSETQYF. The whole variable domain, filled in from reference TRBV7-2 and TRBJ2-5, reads GAGVSQSPSNKVTEKGKDVELRCDPISGHTALYWYRQSLGQGLEFLIYFQGNSAPDKSGLPSDRFSAERTGGSVSTLTIQRTQQEDSAVYLCASSLVPAGVSETQYFGPGTRLLVL.

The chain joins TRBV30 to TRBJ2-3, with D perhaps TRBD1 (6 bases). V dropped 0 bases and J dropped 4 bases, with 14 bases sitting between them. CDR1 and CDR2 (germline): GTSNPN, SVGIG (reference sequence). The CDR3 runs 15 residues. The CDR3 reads CAWSVGQGISDTQYF. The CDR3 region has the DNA TGTGCCTGGAGTGTAGGGCAGGGGATTTCAGATACGCAGTATTTT.

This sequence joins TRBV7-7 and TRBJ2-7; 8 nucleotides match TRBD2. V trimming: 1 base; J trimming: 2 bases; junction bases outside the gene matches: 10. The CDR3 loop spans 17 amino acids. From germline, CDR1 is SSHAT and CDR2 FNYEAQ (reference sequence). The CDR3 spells CASSLDIGSGSPYEQYF. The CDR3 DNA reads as TGTGCCAGCAGCTTAGACATAGGGAGCGGGAGTCCCTACGAGCAGTACTTC.

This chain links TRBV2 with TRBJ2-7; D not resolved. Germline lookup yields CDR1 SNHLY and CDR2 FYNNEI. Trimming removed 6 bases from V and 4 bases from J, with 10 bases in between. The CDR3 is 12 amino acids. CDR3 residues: CASSKSLYEQYF. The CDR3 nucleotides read TGTGCCAGCAGCAAGTCCTTATACGAGCAGTACTTC.

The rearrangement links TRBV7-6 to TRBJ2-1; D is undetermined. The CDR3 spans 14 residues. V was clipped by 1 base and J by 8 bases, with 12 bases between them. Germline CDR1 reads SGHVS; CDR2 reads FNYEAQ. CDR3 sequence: CASSLGLDKDEQFF. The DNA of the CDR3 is TGTGCCAGCAGCTTAGGGTTAGATAAGGATGAGCAGTTCTTC.

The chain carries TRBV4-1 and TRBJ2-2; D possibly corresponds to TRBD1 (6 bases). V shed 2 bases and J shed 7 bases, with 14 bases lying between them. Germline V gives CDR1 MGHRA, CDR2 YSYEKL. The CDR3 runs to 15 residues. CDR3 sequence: CASSQSRQADGELFF. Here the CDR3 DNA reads TGCGCCAGCAGCCAATCCAGACAGGCCGACGGGGAGCTGTTTTTT.

The CDR3 nucleotides are TGTGCCAGCGGGACAGGGTTGGCCACTGAAGCTTTCTTT. This codes for CASGTGLATEAFF. The V and J genes are TRBV21-1 and TRBJ1-1; the table's D call TRBD1 went unverified against the DNA. TRBV21-1 counts as a pseudogene. This CDR3 has 13 amino acids.